The T cell receptor beta chain under discussion was sequenced for a study of T cells in Graves' hyperthyroidism and ophthalmopathy. Ophthalmopathy in the patients scored at least 3 on Clinical Activity Score and at least 4 on NOSPECS grade, lasting under 3 months. Uncontrolled infection, other autoimmune disease, pregnancy and lactation each barred patients from inclusion. CDR1 and CDR2 (germline): GTSNPN, SVGIG (reference sequence). The CDR3 covers 15 residues. V was clipped by 2 bases and J by 7 bases; unmatched bases: 11. Using RNA transcripts as the source, TCR beta CDR3 regions were amplified. A first-round RT-PCR of the TCR CDR3 used the HTBI primer set. TCRdb recomputed calls from the multiplex PCR reads with MiXCR, one row per CDR3 protein. The data contain under 500,000 distinct CDR3 sequences, about an eighth of them singletons. General observations from the study: The model forecast ophthalmopathy, anticipating it by a median roughly 6.5 months before onset. Most clonotypes that expanded in the thyroid above 0.001 also showed up in blood.

The table lists this clonotype with many counts. Its antigen remains unknown. This clonotype was sampled from a man aged 50 to 60 with Graves' ophthalmopathy. V gene TRBV30 combines with J gene TRBJ1-5; 7 bases map to TRBD1. Material: blood. CDR3 in amino acids: CAWSYVDRVRQPQHF. CDR3 DNA sequence: TGTGCCTGGAGTTACGTTGACAGGGTGAGACAGCCCCAGCATTTT.